Presented here are 26 T cell receptor beta chains from one specimen sequenced in a study of PD-1 blockade in classical Hodgkin lymphoma. Exposure to brentuximab vedotin varied, and each patient had relapsed following autologous stem cell transplantation. Libraries were prepared by immunoSEQ multiplex PCR; TCRdb keeps only in-frame clonotypes and omits some of them. This table holds some 95,000 clones, 80% to 90% found once. The starting material was peripheral blood mononuclear cells (PBMCs), obtained before the second cycle of nivolumab. Receptors originate from a human donor with classical Hodgkin lymphoma.

Only one count was recorded for this clone. This rearrangement joins TRBV12-1 to TRBJ1-5. TRBV12-1 corresponds to a pseudogene. The CDR3 contains 17 residues. The CDR3 region has the DNA TGTGCCAGCAGCTTCACGGGGGGGGCCACGCTCAATCAGCCCCAGCATTTT. Amino acid sequence: CASSFTGGATLNQPQHF.

In this sample, this clone turned up a few times. The chain recombines TRBV28 with TRBJ2-7; no reliable D call. CDR1 and CDR2 (germline): MDHEN, SYDVKM. The length of the CDR3 is 11 residues. V was pared by 0 bases and J by 7 bases, with 4 bases between. In nucleotides, the CDR3 is TGTGCCAGCAGTTTATGGGGGGAGCAGTACTTC. It translates to CASSLWGEQYF.

This clone came up once. J is TRBJ1-5 and V is TRBV10-3; D unresolved. Trimming left V 2 bases short and J 1 base short, with 9 bases between. This CDR3 contains 15 residues. Germline V CDR1 and CDR2: ENHRY, SYGVKD. For the CDR3, the DNA is TGTGCCATCAGTGAGGCGGAAGGGAGCAATCAGCCCCAGCATTTT. This sequence encodes CAISEAEGSNQPQHF.

The chain uses TRBV7-8 and TRBJ2-5, with D hard to call. The CDR3 is 14 amino acids. Germline values: CDR1 SGHVS, CDR2 FQNEAQ. Trimming stripped 5 bases from V and 4 bases from J, with 14 bases between. The CDR3 loop is CASSPLLKAETQYF. CDR3 DNA sequence: TGTGCCAGCAGCCCTTTACTAAAAGCAGAGACCCAGTACTTC. The full variable domain, completed using reference TRBV7-8 and TRBJ2-5, is GAGVSQSPRYKVAKRGQDVALRCDPISGHVSLFWYQQALGQGPEFLTYFQNEAQLDKSGLPSDRFFAERPEGSVSTLKIQRTQQEDSAVYLCASSPLLKAETQYFGPGTRLLVL.

CDR3 in DNA: TGTGCCAGCAGAATGGACAGTTCGGAAGAGACCCAGTACTTC. Protein: CASRMDSSEETQYF. The chain recombines TRBV5-4 with TRBJ2-5, with a possible D match to TRBD1 (6 bases). Germline assignment: CDR1 SGHNT and CDR2 YYREEE (reference sequence). V was clipped by 5 bases and J by 3 bases, with 14 bases between them. The CDR3 spans 14 residues.

This clone was seen only once. This sequence joins TRBV19 and TRBJ2-7; 13 bases agree with TRBD2. Germline trimming cut 6 bases from V and 3 bases from J; bases unmatched to any gene: 5. Germline V gene sequence: CDR1 LNHDA, CDR2 SQIVND (reference sequence). CDR3 length equals 15 residues. CDR3 DNA sequence: TGTGCCAGTAGGGGACTAGCGGGGACCGACTACGAGCAGTACTTC. Protein product: CASRGLAGTDYEQYF.

This chain links TRBV5-4 with TRBJ1-6, with D uncertain. Germline loops: CDR1 SGHNT, CDR2 YYREEE (reference sequence). V was clipped by 7 bases and J by 9 bases, with 14 bases between them. The CDR3 length is 13 residues. The CDR3 DNA follows: TGTGCCAGCGGCCGGTTGTTGGGTTCACCCCTCCACTTT. Translation gives CASGRLLGSPLHF. Drawing the rest from reference TRBV5-4 and TRBJ1-6, the complete variable domain is ETGVTQSPTHLIKTRGQQVTLRCSSQSGHNTVSWYQQALGQGPQFIFQYYREEENGRGNFPPRFSGLQFPNYSSELNVNALELDDSALYLCASGRLLGSPLHFGNGTRLTVT.

The rearrangement uses TRBV4-1 and TRBJ2-5; D ambiguous. Germline CDR1 is MGHRA and CDR2 is YSYEKL. The CDR3 covers 15 residues. The V gene lost 1 base and the J gene lost 0 bases, with 9 bases spanning the gap. The DNA for the CDR3 is TGCGCCAGCAGCCAAGTGACAAAGTACCAAGAGACCCAGTACTTC. Translated: CASSQVTKYQETQYF.

The gene calls are TRBV28 and TRBJ2-7; D unclear. This CDR3 region has 13 residues. Germline CDR1 MDHEN, CDR2 SYDVKM. V was cut by 3 bases and J by 4 bases, with 10 bases left in between. The CDR3 spells CASSFASPYEQYF. The CDR3 nucleotides are TGTGCCAGCAGTTTCGCCAGTCCGTACGAGCAGTACTTC.

The chain has TRBV2 and TRBJ1-6; tentatively, D is TRBD1 (5 bases). The CDR3 has 14 residues. Trimming removed 6 bases from V and 8 bases from J, with 14 bases in between. CDR1 and CDR2 (germline): SNHLY, FYNNEI. This CDR3 is CASRGDSPDSPLHF. CDR3 bases: TGTGCCAGCAGGGGCGACAGCCCTGATTCACCCCTCCACTTT.

The chain has TRBV29-1 and TRBJ2-7; TRBD2 is a possible D gene (5 bases). The CDR3 sequence is 14 residues long. The V end lost 2 bases, the J end lost 1 base, and 12 bases lay between the germline ends. From germline, CDR1 is SQVTM and CDR2 ANQGSEA. The CDR3: CSVETRLNSYEQYF. The CDR3 DNA follows: TGCAGCGTTGAAACCCGACTAAATTCCTACGAGCAGTACTTC.

The chain combines TRBV5-6 with TRBJ2-3, with D possibly matching TRBD1 (5 bases). The CDR3 covers 12 residues. The V gene lost 3 bases and the J gene lost 7 bases, with 9 bases spanning the gap. In germline, CDR1 is SGHDT, CDR2 YYEEEE. The CDR3, as DNA: TGTGCCAGCAGCTATGGGGCATATACGCAGTATTTT. Residues: CASSYGAYTQYF.

The V call is TRBV5-4, the J call TRBJ2-7; D remains ambiguous. The length of the CDR3 is 16 residues. Germline V gives CDR1 SGHNT, CDR2 YYREEE (reference sequence). Trimming stripped 0 bases from V and 4 bases from J, with 17 bases between. The CDR3 DNA sequence: TGTGCCAGCAGCTTGGAATCGCGGTCGTTAGATTACGAGCAGTACTTC. It codes for CASSLESRSLDYEQYF.

This chain uses TRBV5-4 with TRBJ2-1, with TRBD1 matching 7 bases. The V and J ends lost 4 bases and 6 bases, in that order; junction bases with no gene match: 10. CDR3 length: 15 residues. Per the germline V gene, CDR1 is SGHNT and CDR2 is YYREEE (reference sequence). Written as DNA, the CDR3 is TGTGCCAGCAGCCCCACAGGGGATCGGGGCAATGAGCAGTTCTTC. Translating it yields CASSPTGDRGNEQFF.

The chain combines TRBV5-1 with TRBJ2-1, with 9 bases lining up with TRBD2. The CDR3 is 16 amino acids. V was clipped by 0 bases and J by 2 bases; unmatched bases: 3. Germline CDR1 and CDR2: SGHRS and YFSETQ. CDR3 DNA: TGCGCCAGCAGCTTGGGTTCTAGCGGGACCTACAATGAGCAGTTCTTC. Translating it yields CASSLGSSGTYNEQFF.

V gene TRBV10-3 combines with J gene TRBJ2-1, with a weak D call TRBD1 (6 bases). In germline, CDR1 is ENHRY, CDR2 SYGVKD. Trimming took off 6 bases at V and 4 bases at J, with 10 bases between the two ends. This CDR3 is 13 amino acids long. CDR3 amino acids: CAIRTRGYNEQFF. In DNA form, the CDR3 reads TGTGCCATCAGGACCAGGGGTTACAATGAGCAGTTCTTC.

The chain employs TRBV10-3 and TRBJ2-5; D not certain. Trimming left V 0 bases short and J 4 bases short, with 0 bases between. This CDR3 is built from 11 residues. Germline loops: CDR1 ENHRY, CDR2 SYGVKD. CDR3 region: CAISESETQYF. The CDR3 region has the DNA TGTGCCATCAGTGAGTCAGAGACCCAGTACTTC.

This rearrangement joins TRBV9 to TRBJ1-6; D ambiguous. Germline V CDR1 and CDR2: SGDLS, YYNGEE. The length of the CDR3 is 16 residues. Between the trimmed V and J ends, which lost 3 bases and 7 bases, there was a span of 17 bases. The CDR3 coding sequence is TGTGCCAGCAGCGCCGAGTCCGGAGGGAAGAATTCACCCCTCCACTTT. Its translation is CASSAESGGKNSPLHF.

The J gene is TRBJ2-4, the V gene TRBV18, with TRBD1 identical over 7 bases. CDR3 length: 17 amino acids. Germline V gives CDR1 KGHSH, CDR2 LQKENI. Trimming took 2 bases from V and 0 from J; bases not matched to a gene: 7. DNA of the CDR3: TGTGCCAGCTCACCAATGGTAGGGACAGTAGCCAAAAACATTCAGTACTTC. This gives the protein CASSPMVGTVAKNIQYF. The complete variable domain, with remaining parts taken from reference TRBV18 and TRBJ2-4, reads NAGVMQNPRHLVRRRGQEARLRCSPMKGHSHVYWYRQLPEEGLKFMVYLQKENIIDESGMPKERFSAEFPKEGPSILRIQQVVRGDSAAYFCASSPMVGTVAKNIQYFGAGTRLSVL.

The chain links TRBV5-1 to TRBJ2-1; D tentatively reads TRBD1 or TRBD2 (5 bases each). Germline CDR1 reads SGHRS; CDR2 reads YFSETQ. Trimming removed 6 bases from V and 4 bases from J, with 17 bases in between. The CDR3 is 15 amino acids. The CDR3 loop is CASTKDGAGYNEQFF. CDR3 sequence (DNA): TGCGCCAGCACCAAGGACGGGGCAGGGTACAATGAGCAGTTCTTC.

This chain joins TRBV29-1 and TRBJ2-1; D is uncertain. V was trimmed by 7 bases and J by 5 bases, leaving 9 bases between them. Germline values: CDR1 SQVTM, CDR2 ANQGSEA. The CDR3 covers 11 residues. CDR3 nucleotide sequence: TGCAGCGGTGGCAAAAACAATGAGCAGTTCTTC. It encodes CSGGKNNEQFF.

The J gene is TRBJ2-7, the V gene TRBV28, with TRBD1 matching over 7 bases. J lost 2 bases, V lost 8 bases, and 6 bases had no gene match. Germline V lookup: CDR1 MDHEN, CDR2 SYDVKM. The CDR3 sequence is 13 residues long. CDR3 loop: CASSGQNTYEQYF. The DNA of the CDR3 is TGTGCCAGCTCGGGACAGAATACCTACGAGCAGTACTTC. The whole variable domain, filled in from reference TRBV28 and TRBJ2-7, reads DVKVTQSSRYLVKRTGEKVFLECVQDMDHENMFWYRQDPGLGLRLIYFSYDVKMKEKGDIPEGYSVSREKKERFSLILESASTNQTSMYLCASSGQNTYEQYFGPGTRLTVT.

The chain joins TRBV6-6 to TRBJ1-2, with D tentatively TRBD1 (5 bases). This CDR3 comprises 13 residues. V dropped 6 bases and J dropped 8 bases, with 16 bases sitting between them. The germline gives CDR1 MNHNY, CDR2 SVGAGI (reference sequence). CDR3 in DNA: TGTGCCAGCAGGGGGTGGGCAGGGCTGGGCTACACCTTC. Its protein product is CASRGWAGLGYTF.

The chain recombines TRBV5-1 with TRBJ2-3, with 9 bases aligning to TRBD2. Germline V gene lookup returns CDR1 SGHRS and CDR2 YFSETQ. The CDR3 spans 15 residues. After removal of 2 bases from V and 5 bases from J, the junction contained 6 bases not matched to a gene. CDR3 region: CASSFSSGAGDTQYF. The CDR3 DNA reads as TGCGCCAGCAGCTTCTCTAGCGGGGCGGGAGATACGCAGTATTTT.

This chain uses TRBV5-1 with TRBJ2-5; D unresolved. The CDR3 is 14 amino acids. V gave up 0 bases and J gave up 0 bases, with 6 bases separating them. In germline, CDR1 is SGHRS, CDR2 YFSETQ. CDR3 DNA sequence: TGCGCCAGCAGCTTGGTCCTGAACCAAGAGACCCAGTACTTC. Encoded protein: CASSLVLNQETQYF.

The V gene is TRBV10-1, the J gene TRBJ2-7; D might be TRBD2 (6 bases). Trimming took off 5 bases at V and 2 bases at J, with 10 bases between the two ends. Germline V lookup: CDR1 WNHNN, CDR2 SYGVQD (reference sequence). CDR3 length: 13 amino acids. The CDR3 region has the DNA TGCGCCAGCAGTAGACGGGGGACCTACGAGCAGTACTTC. Translated: CASSRRGTYEQYF.